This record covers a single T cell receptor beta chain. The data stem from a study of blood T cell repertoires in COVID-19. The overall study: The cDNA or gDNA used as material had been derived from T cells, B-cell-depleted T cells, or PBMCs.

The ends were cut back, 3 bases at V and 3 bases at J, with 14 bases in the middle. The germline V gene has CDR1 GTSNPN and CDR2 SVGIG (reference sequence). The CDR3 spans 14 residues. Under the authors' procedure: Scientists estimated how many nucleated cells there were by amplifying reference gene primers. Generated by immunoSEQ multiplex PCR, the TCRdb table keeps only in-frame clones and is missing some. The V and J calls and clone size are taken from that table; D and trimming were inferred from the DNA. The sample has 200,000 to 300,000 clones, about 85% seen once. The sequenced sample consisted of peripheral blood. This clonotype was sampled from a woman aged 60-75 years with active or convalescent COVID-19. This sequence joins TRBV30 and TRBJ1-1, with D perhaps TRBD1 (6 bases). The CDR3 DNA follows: TGTGCCTGGAGCATCGGCAGGGGTGACACTGAAGCTTTCTTT. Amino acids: CAWSIGRGDTEAFF.